This TCR beta chain came from a study of OX40 agonist ivuxolimab in advanced cancers. At the level of the study: Patients' therapy was ivuxolimab, an antibody that acts as an agonist of OX40 (CD134).

Sequencing was performed with immunoSEQ multiplex PCR; in TCRdb, only in-frame clones are kept and a portion is missing. The table shows fewer than 85,000 clones, with roughly nine tenths occurring only once. Patients had blood sampled at baseline and again on cycle 4 day 1 and cycle 7 day 1. General study results and limits: Normalized T-cell clonal expansion was also low in some nonresponders.

The CDR3 extends over 16 amino acids. The ends were cut back, 8 bases at V and 1 base at J, with 19 bases in the middle. Per the germline V gene, CDR1 is SGHNT and CDR2 is YENEEA. About this clone itself: The target antigen is unknown.

This specimen consisted of CD4+ or CD8+ T cells sorted from blood, obtained in a trial of the OX40 agonist ivuxolimab. This receptor was taken from an adult with an advanced solid tumor such as melanoma, head and neck, liver or kidney cancer. The genes are TRBV11-3 and TRBJ2-3, with D tentatively TRBD1 (6 bases). CDR3 region: CASGMGSRGGTDTQYF. The CDR3 DNA reads as TGTGCCAGCGGGATGGGGTCCAGGGGAGGCACAGATACGCAGTATTTT. The whole variable domain, remainder taken from reference TRBV11-3 and TRBJ2-3, is EAGVVQSPRYKIIEKKQPVAFWCNPISGHNTLYWYLQNLGQGPELLIRYENEEAVDDSQLPKDRFSAERLKGVDSTLKIQPAELGDSAVYLCASGMGSRGGTDTQYFGPGTRLTVL.